This T cell receptor beta chain was retrieved from a study of monozygotic twins with inflammatory bowel disease. In the case of this clonotype: Its antigen is not known.

UMIs that included a 6-nucleotide sample barcode were added by template switching, which took place during cDNA synthesis. TCRdb re-called the 5' RACE reads and catalogs CDR3 proteins one per entry, DNA excluded. The sample totals over 350,000 distinct CDR3 sequences. Whole blood served as the source of total RNA, and no T cell sorting took place. Findings of the study overall: The sharing of clonotypes with others was lower in IBD patients than in healthy twins, especially with disease activity. Discrimination among different T cell subtypes was not achievable.

This TCR came from a human donor with ulcerative colitis or Crohn's disease, or a healthy co-twin of an affected twin (not recorded which). The sample was blood.

This CDR3 reads CASTHPNKRTGELFF. The rearrangement joins TRBV27 to TRBJ2-2. This CDR3 region has 15 residues. Germline V gives CDR1 MNHEY, CDR2 SMNVEV (reference sequence).